Each of the 13 T cell receptor beta chains below was sequenced from the same sample in a study of regulatory and conventional T cells in RAG deficiency. Generated by immunoSEQ multiplex PCR, the TCRdb table keeps only in-frame clones and is missing some. The data show 34,000 or so clones, about nine tenths seen once. This sample was shared with a second study, whose subject was regulatory T cells. From that study: The PCR used 52 TRBV and 13 TRBJ primers.

Sequencing used CD8+ T cells sorted from blood. Receptors were obtained from a human donor in good health.

V is TRBV6-1 and J is TRBJ2-7, with D possibly TRBD1 on 6 matching bases. Germline lookup yields CDR1 MNHNS and CDR2 SASEGT. This CDR3 contains 13 residues. Between the trimmed V and J ends, which lost 7 bases and 4 bases, there was a span of 14 bases. CDR3 DNA sequence: TGTGCCAGCACTCTCGGGCAGGGGTACGAGCAGTACTTC. It codes for CASTLGQGYEQYF.

The chain uses TRBV11-2 and TRBJ1-5, with 10 nucleotides matching TRBD1. J lost 1 base, V lost 5 bases, and 2 bases had no gene match. The germline V gene encodes CDR1 SGHAT and CDR2 FQNNGV. This CDR3 has 15 residues. The DNA for the CDR3 is TGTGCCAGCAGCCGGACAGGGGGAAGCAATCAGCCCCAGCATTTT. Its translation: CASSRTGGSNQPQHF.

The rearrangement joins TRBV29-1 to TRBJ1-2; tentative D call: TRBD1 (6 bases). CDR3 length: 14 residues. V was pared by 2 bases and J by 5 bases, with 15 bases between. Germline V gene lookup returns CDR1 SQVTM and CDR2 ANQGSEA. In DNA form, the CDR3 reads TGCAGCGTTGAAATAACGGGACATCTGTATGGCTACACCTTC. The encoded protein is CSVEITGHLYGYTF.

This chain connects TRBV7-6 to TRBJ1-3; 8 bases match TRBD1. There are 16 residues in the CDR3. V lost 5 bases and J lost 4; bases outside the gene matches: 10. Germline V lookup: CDR1 SGHVS, CDR2 FNYEAQ. The CDR3 loop reads CASSVVQGVAGNTIYF. The CDR3 DNA reads TGTGCCAGCAGCGTCGTACAGGGGGTGGCCGGAAACACCATATATTTT.

The V call is TRBV6-1, the J call TRBJ2-7; TRBD1 is a possible D gene (5 bases). CDR3 size: 12 residues. Per the germline V gene, CDR1 is MNHNS and CDR2 is SASEGT. Trimming pared 8 bases from V and 2 bases from J, leaving 10 bases between. The CDR3 sequence: CASGAGPYEQYF. The CDR3 DNA reads as TGTGCCAGCGGGGCTGGTCCCTACGAGCAGTACTTC.

This chain connects TRBV9 to TRBJ1-2; 7 bases line up with TRBD1. J gave up 7 bases and V 3 bases, and 15 bases lay outside the gene matches. Germline CDR1 is SGDLS and CDR2 is YYNGEE. CDR3 length: 16 amino acids. For the CDR3, the DNA is TGTGCCAGCAGCGCCTCCGGGACAGTCCTTATCGGTGGCTACACCTTC. As protein: CASSASGTVLIGGYTF.

This sequence joins TRBV7-9 and TRBJ2-3; D is uncertain. Germline values: CDR1 SEHNR, CDR2 FQNEAQ (reference sequence). The CDR3 consists of 17 residues. V lost 3 bases and J 2 bases, leaving 18 bases between the germline ends. The CDR3 region is CASSFPHSRRITDTQYF. The CDR3, as DNA: TGTGCCAGCAGCTTCCCCCATTCCCGGAGAATCACAGATACGCAGTATTTT.

The chain combines TRBV9 with TRBJ2-3, with no clear D. From germline, CDR1 is SGDLS and CDR2 YYNGEE. The CDR3 contains 13 residues. V dropped 2 bases and J dropped 0 bases, with 4 bases sitting between them. The CDR3 coding sequence is TGTGCCAGCAGCGTCGGCAGCACAGATACGCAGTATTTT. Protein: CASSVGSTDTQYF.

The rearrangement links TRBV6-6 to TRBJ1-6; 10 bases agree with TRBD1. There are 14 residues in the CDR3. The ends lost 5 bases at V and 9 bases at J; junction bases unmatched: 4. Germline values: CDR1 MNHNY, CDR2 SVGAGI (reference sequence). The CDR3 DNA reads as TGTGCCAGCAGTCAATGGGACAGGGGTTCACCCCTCCACTTT. Its translation is CASSQWDRGSPLHF.

This rearrangement joins TRBV19 to TRBJ2-1, with 8 bases lining up with TRBD2. The junction had 14 bases not matched to a gene; V was cut back by 3 bases and J by 10 bases. The germline V gene encodes CDR1 LNHDA and CDR2 SQIVND (reference sequence). The CDR3 is 16 amino acids. This CDR3 is CASSMSGTSRRREQFF. The CDR3 region has the DNA TGTGCCAGTAGTATGTCCGGGACTAGTCGTCGCAGGGAGCAGTTCTTC.

V gene TRBV25-1 combines with J gene TRBJ2-3; TRBD2 agrees at 7 bases. The CDR3 totals 14 residues. CDR1 MGHDK and CDR2 SYGVNS come from the germline V gene. J gave up 5 bases and V 8 bases, and 10 bases lay outside the gene matches. The CDR3 region is CASRDYQRGDTQYF. The CDR3 bases are TGTGCCAGCCGGGACTACCAAAGGGGAGATACGCAGTATTTT.

This clone has only one observation. This chain connects TRBV6-1 to TRBJ1-2, with D possibly TRBD1 on 6 matching bases. The V and J ends lost 4 bases and 8 bases respectively, with 26 bases between them. Germline values: CDR1 MNHNS, CDR2 SASEGT. The CDR3 has 17 residues. CDR3 bases: TGTGCCAGCAGTGGACGGGTCTCGGGGGCCTTCTTGGGCGGCTACACCTTC. Protein: CASSGRVSGAFLGGYTF.

The chain joins TRBV19 to TRBJ1-4, with D possibly being TRBD1 (5 bases). This CDR3 has 15 amino acids. The V end was cut by 6 bases, the J end by 6 bases, with 17 bases between. The germline CDR1 and CDR2 sequences are LNHDA and SQIVND (reference sequence). The CDR3 DNA follows: TGTGCCAGTAGAACCCCCGGGCTCAGGGATGAAAAACTGTTTTTT. It translates to CASRTPGLRDEKLFF.